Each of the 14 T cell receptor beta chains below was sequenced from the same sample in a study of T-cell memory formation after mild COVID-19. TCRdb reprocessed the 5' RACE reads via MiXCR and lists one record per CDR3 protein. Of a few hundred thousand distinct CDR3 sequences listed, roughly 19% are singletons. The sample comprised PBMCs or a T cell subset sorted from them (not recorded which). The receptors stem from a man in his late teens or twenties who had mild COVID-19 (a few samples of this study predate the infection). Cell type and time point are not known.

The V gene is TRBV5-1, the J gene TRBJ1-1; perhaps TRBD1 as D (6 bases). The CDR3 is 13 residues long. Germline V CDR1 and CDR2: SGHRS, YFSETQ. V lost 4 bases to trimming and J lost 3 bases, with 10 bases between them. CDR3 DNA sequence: TGCGCCAGCAGCGTGGACAGTTACACTGAAGCTTTCTTT. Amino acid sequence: CASSVDSYTEAFF.

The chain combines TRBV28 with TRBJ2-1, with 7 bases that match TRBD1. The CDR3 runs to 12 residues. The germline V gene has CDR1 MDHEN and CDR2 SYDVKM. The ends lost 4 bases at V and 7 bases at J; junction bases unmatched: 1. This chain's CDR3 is CASSSRGNEQFF. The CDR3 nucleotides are TGTGCCAGCAGTTCCAGGGGGAATGAGCAGTTCTTC. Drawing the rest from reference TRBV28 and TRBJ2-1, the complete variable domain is DVKVTQSSRYLVKRTGEKVFLECVQDMDHENMFWYRQDPGLGLRLIYFSYDVKMKEKGDIPEGYSVSREKKERFSLILESASTNQTSMYLCASSSRGNEQFFGPGTRLTVL.

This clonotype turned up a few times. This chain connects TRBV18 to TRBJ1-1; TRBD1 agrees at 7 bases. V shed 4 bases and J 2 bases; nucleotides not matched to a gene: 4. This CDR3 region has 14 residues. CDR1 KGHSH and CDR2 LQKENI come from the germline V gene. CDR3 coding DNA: TGTGCCAGCTCACAGGGGACAGATAACACTGAAGCTTTCTTT. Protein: CASSQGTDNTEAFF.

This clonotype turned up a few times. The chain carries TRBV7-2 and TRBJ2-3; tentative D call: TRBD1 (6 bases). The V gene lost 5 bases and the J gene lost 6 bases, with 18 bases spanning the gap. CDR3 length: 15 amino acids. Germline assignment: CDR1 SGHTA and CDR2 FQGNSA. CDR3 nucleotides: TGTGCCAGCAGCCGAACAGGGACCAGCGATGATACGCAGTATTTT. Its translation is CASSRTGTSDDTQYF.

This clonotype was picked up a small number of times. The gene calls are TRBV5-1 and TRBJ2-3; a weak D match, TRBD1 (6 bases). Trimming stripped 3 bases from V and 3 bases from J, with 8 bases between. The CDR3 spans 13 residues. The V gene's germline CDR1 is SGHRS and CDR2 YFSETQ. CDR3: CASSWTATDTQYF. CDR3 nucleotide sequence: TGCGCCAGCAGCTGGACAGCAACAGATACGCAGTATTTT. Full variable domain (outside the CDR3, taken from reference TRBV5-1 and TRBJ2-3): KAGVTQTPRYLIKTRGQQVTLSCSPISGHRSVSWYQQTPGQGLQFLFEYFSETQRNKGNFPGRFSGRQFSNSRSEMNVSTLELGDSALYLCASSWTATDTQYFGPGTRLTVL.

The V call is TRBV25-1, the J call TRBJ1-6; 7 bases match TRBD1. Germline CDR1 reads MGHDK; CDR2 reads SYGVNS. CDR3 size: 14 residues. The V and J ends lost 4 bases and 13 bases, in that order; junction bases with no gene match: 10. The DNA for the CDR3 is TGTGCCAGCAGTGGGCGGGACAGTTTTTGGCCCCTCCACTTT. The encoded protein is CASSGRDSFWPLHF.

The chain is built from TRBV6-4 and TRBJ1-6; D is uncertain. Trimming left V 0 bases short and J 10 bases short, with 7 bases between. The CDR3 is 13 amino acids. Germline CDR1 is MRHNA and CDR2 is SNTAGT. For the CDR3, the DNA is TGTGCCAGCAGTGACTCACCGGGGTCACCCCTCCACTTT. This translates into CASSDSPGSPLHF.

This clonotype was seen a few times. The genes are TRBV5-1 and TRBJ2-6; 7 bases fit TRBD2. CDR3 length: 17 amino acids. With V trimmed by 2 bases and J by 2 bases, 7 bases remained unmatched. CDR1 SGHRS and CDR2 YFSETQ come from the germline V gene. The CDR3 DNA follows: TGCGCCAGCAGCTTACTAGCGAGTCGGACTGGGGCCAACGTCCTGACTTTC. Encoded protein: CASSLLASRTGANVLTF.

CDR3 DNA: TGTGCCATCAGTCCCAGGGGCGACACTGAAGCTTTCTTT. Amino acid sequence: CAISPRGDTEAFF. J is TRBJ1-1 and V is TRBV10-3; a weak D match, TRBD1 (6 bases). Deletions cut 5 bases from V and 3 bases from J, with 10 bases between. The CDR3 has 13 amino acids. Germline lookup yields CDR1 ENHRY and CDR2 SYGVKD.

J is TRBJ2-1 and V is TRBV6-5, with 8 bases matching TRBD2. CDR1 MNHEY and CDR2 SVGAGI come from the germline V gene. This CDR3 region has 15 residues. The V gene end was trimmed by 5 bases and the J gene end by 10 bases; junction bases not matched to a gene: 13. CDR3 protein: CASSTKLGGAREQFF. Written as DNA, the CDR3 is TGTGCCAGCAGTACTAAGCTCGGGGGGGCCCGGGAGCAGTTCTTC.

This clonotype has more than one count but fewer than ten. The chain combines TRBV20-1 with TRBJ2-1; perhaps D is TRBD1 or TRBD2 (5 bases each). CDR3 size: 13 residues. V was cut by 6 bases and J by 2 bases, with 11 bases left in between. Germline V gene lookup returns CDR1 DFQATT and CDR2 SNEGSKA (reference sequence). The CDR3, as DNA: TGCAGTGCCGAGGGGCGGGCCTACAATGAGCAGTTCTTC. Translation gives CSAEGRAYNEQFF.

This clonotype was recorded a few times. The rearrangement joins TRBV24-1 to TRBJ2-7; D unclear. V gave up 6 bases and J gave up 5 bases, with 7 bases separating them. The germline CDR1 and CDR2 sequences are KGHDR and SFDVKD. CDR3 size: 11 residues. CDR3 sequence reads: CATSMHDEQYV. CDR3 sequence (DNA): TGTGCCACCAGTATGCACGACGAGCAGTACGTC.

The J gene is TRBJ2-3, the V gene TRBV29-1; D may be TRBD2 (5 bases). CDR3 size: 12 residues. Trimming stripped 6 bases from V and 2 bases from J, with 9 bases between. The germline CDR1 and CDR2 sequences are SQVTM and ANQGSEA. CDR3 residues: CSVDRDTDTQYF. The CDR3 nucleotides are TGCAGCGTGGACCGGGACACAGATACGCAGTATTTT.

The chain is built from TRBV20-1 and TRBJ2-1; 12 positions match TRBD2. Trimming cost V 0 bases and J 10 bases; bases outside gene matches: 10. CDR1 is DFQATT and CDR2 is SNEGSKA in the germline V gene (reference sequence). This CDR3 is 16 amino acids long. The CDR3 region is CSARDGASGGAEEQFF. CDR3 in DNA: TGCAGTGCTAGAGATGGGGCTAGCGGGGGGGCCGAAGAGCAGTTCTTC.